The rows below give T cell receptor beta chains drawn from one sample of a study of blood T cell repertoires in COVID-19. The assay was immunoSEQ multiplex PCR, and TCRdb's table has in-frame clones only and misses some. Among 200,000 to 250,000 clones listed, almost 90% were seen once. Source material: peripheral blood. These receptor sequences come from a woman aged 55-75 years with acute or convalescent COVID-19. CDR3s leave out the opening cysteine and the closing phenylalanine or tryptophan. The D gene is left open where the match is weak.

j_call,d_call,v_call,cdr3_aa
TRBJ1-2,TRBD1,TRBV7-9,ASSLPPRDRNGYT
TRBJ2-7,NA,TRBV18,ASSPPITGTMGEQY
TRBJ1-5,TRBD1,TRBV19,ASSMGTGTTQPQH
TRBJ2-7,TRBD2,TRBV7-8,ASSPGGRGEQY
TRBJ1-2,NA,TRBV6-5,ASSYSIRETYGYT
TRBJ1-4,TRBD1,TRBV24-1,ATSDGTGATNEKLF
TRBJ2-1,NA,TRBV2,ASTGSRGRGEQF
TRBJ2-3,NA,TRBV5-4,ASSVYRGGGTDTQY
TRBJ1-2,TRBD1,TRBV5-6,ASSFPGQGFYGYT
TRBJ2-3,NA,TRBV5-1,ASSDGRGSTADTQY
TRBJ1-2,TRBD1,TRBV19,ASSISHRGNYGYT
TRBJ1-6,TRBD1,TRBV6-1,ASSEWWTGTYNSPLH
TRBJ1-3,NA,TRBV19,ASSIQALFGNTIY
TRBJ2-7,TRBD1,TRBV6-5,ASTRTGLGEQY
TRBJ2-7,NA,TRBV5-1,ASSLEQGSLYEQY
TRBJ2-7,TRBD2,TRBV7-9,ASSRRTSGSYEQY
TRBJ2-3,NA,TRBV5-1,ASSLVRGSYADTQY
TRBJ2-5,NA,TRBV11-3,ASSLGARGKETQY
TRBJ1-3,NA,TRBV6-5,ASSYSGGYGNTIY
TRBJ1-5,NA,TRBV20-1,SGVRLLH
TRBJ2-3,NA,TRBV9,ASSPGTDTQY
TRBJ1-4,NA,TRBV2,ASRQGGANEKLF
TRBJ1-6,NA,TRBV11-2,ASSSMGAGSPLH
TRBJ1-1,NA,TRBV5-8,ASSPRLIPNTEAF
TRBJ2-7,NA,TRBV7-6,ASSLSPYEQY